These 28 T cell receptor beta chains came from one sample sequenced in a study of CD8 T cells in ankylosing spondylitis. General observations from the study: For ankylosing spondylitis blood, a TCR beta motif of roughly 8 highly homologous variants appeared characteristic.

Their recognized antigens are unknown. In TCRdb, the 5' RACE reads were re-called with MiXCR into one record per CDR3 protein. The sample lists 200,000 to 250,000 distinct CDR3 sequences; roughly 18% were seen once. The sequenced sample consisted of blood, either unsorted or a sorted T cell fraction (not recorded which). Every receptor here comes from a male donor with ankylosing spondylitis.

This clonotype occurred many times. The V call is TRBV4-3, the J call TRBJ2-2; D is undetermined. This CDR3 comprises 15 residues. Germline CDR1 LGHNA, CDR2 YSLEER. V shed 0 bases and J shed 6 bases, with 11 bases lying between them. The CDR3 region has the DNA TGCGCCAGCAGCCAAGAGTTATGGCTCGCCGGGGAGCTGTTTTTT. It encodes CASSQELWLAGELFF.

The chain carries TRBV2 and TRBJ2-1, with D uncertain. Looked up from germline, CDR1 is SNHLY and CDR2 is FYNNEI. Trimming removed 6 bases at V and 5 bases at J, with 5 bases between. The CDR3 covers 11 residues. The CDR3 bases are TGTGCCAGCAGACCGGACAATGAGCAGTTCTTC. It translates to CASRPDNEQFF.

The V gene is TRBV7-9, the J gene TRBJ2-7; possible D gene TRBD1, 5 bases. The CDR3 extends over 15 amino acids. Trimming left V 0 bases short and J 7 bases short, with 16 bases between. Germline loops: CDR1 SEHNR, CDR2 FQNEAQ (reference sequence). As DNA, the CDR3 is TGTGCCAGCAGCTTAGCCCTGGGGCAGAGCCGTGAGCAGTACTTC. It is translated as CASSLALGQSREQYF.

This clonotype has more than one count but fewer than ten. V usage is TRBV5-1 and J usage is TRBJ1-2, with 8 bases lining up with TRBD1. The CDR3 consists of 15 residues. Germline V gene sequence: CDR1 SGHRS, CDR2 YFSETQ. V shed 4 bases and J 0 bases; nucleotides not matched to a gene: 5. The DNA for the CDR3 is TGCGCCAGCAGCCCGGGACAGGCAGCTAACTATGGCTACACCTTC. Translated: CASSPGQAANYGYTF. The full variable domain, with the rest looked up from reference TRBV5-1 and TRBJ1-2, is KAGVTQTPRYLIKTRGQQVTLSCSPISGHRSVSWYQQTPGQGLQFLFEYFSETQRNKGNFPGRFSGRQFSNSRSEMNVSTLELGDSALYLCASSPGQAANYGYTFGSGTRLTVV.

The chain combines TRBV27 with TRBJ2-3; 9 bases are shared with TRBD2. The germline V gene encodes CDR1 MNHEY and CDR2 SMNVEV (reference sequence). V trimming: 3 bases; J trimming: 4 bases; junction bases outside the gene matches: 5. This CDR3 is 15 amino acids long. The CDR3: CASSFPSSGADTQYF. The CDR3 nucleotides read TGTGCCAGCAGTTTCCCGTCTAGCGGGGCAGATACGCAGTATTTT.

The chain employs TRBV27 and TRBJ2-3; 9 nucleotides line up with TRBD2. The CDR3 runs 16 residues. The junction had 12 bases not matched to a gene; V was cut back by 5 bases and J by 6 bases. Germline CDR1 MNHEY, CDR2 SMNVEV (reference sequence). CDR3 in DNA: TGTGCCAGCAGTCTCACCCTGGGGCTAGCGGGGGATACGCAGTATTTT. Its translation is CASSLTLGLAGDTQYF.

J is TRBJ1-2 and V is TRBV5-6; a possible D gene is TRBD1 (6 bases). The V gene's germline CDR1 is SGHDT and CDR2 YYEEEE. The CDR3 runs to 13 residues. V was pared by 1 base and J by 4 bases, with 8 bases between. Written as DNA, the CDR3 is TGTGCCAGCAGCTTGAGGGGGTCCTATGGCTACACCTTC. Its translation: CASSLRGSYGYTF.

Regarding this clonotype: This sequence may be a read error, since a much larger clone differs from it by one base. The chain has TRBV25-1 and TRBJ2-1, with a weak D call TRBD2 (6 bases). This CDR3 is built from 11 residues. Germline lookup yields CDR1 MGHDK and CDR2 SYGVNS. This CDR3 is CANSSGNEQFF. CDR3 nucleotides: TGTGCCAACAGTAGCGGCAATGAGCAGTTCTTC.

This clonotype was counted many times. The V call is TRBV11-2, the J call TRBJ2-1; no clear D gene. Germline assignment: CDR1 SGHAT and CDR2 FQNNGV. The CDR3 extends over 12 amino acids. Trimming stripped 0 bases from V and 6 bases from J, with 3 bases between. CDR3 in amino acids: CASSLEANEQFF. The CDR3 nucleotides are TGTGCCAGCAGCTTAGAAGCCAATGAGCAGTTCTTC.

The gene calls are TRBV6-1 and TRBJ2-2; 8 bases line up with TRBD1. Germline V gene sequence: CDR1 MNHNS, CDR2 SASEGT. The CDR3 contains 16 residues. Losses at the gene ends were 5 bases for V and 6 bases for J; bases not matched to a gene: 11. In DNA, the CDR3 is TGTGCCAGCAGTCTGGACAGGGTCAATGTAGCCGGGGAGCTGTTTTTT. Translating gives CASSLDRVNVAGELFF.

This chain links TRBV19 with TRBJ2-1; D is ambiguous. Germline-derived CDR1 and CDR2 are LNHDA and SQIVND (reference sequence). Deletions cut 10 bases from V and 5 bases from J, with 12 bases between. This CDR3 is built from 12 residues. CDR3 loop: CAIQDGHNEQFF. CDR3 bases: TGTGCCATTCAGGACGGCCACAATGAGCAGTTCTTC. Drawing the rest from reference TRBV19 and TRBJ2-1, the complete variable domain is DGGITQSPKYLFRKEGQNVTLSCEQNLNHDAMYWYRQDPGQGLRLIYYSQIVNDFQKGDIAEGYSVSREKKESFPLTVTSAQKNPTAFYLCAIQDGHNEQFFGPGTRLTVL.

The chain employs TRBV14 and TRBJ2-1; D possibly uses TRBD1 or TRBD2 (5 bases each). The CDR3 runs to 16 residues. The germline CDR1 and CDR2 sequences are SGHDN and FVKESK. Trimming pared 1 base from V and 4 bases from J, leaving 14 bases between. CDR3 bases: TGTGCCAGCAGCCAAGGAACGAGGGGACCGTACAATGAGCAGTTCTTC. Translating gives CASSQGTRGPYNEQFF.

The chain recombines TRBV7-3 with TRBJ2-3; no firm D call. The ends were cut back, 6 bases at V and 2 bases at J, with 9 bases in the middle. Germline V gene sequence: CDR1 SGHTA, CDR2 FQGTGA. CDR3 length equals 13 residues. The CDR3 is CASRYDNTDTQYF. As DNA, the CDR3 is TGTGCCAGCAGATATGACAACACAGATACGCAGTATTTT.

This clonotype was counted only a few times. The CDR3 DNA reads as TGCAGTGCTAGAGACCGGACTCAGTGGGATACGCAGTATTTT. Translating gives CSARDRTQWDTQYF. V gene TRBV20-1 combines with J gene TRBJ2-3; weak D call: TRBD2 (5 bases). CDR3 length: 14 amino acids. The V gene lost 0 bases and the J gene lost 6 bases, with 13 bases spanning the gap. Germline V CDR1 and CDR2: DFQATT, SNEGSKA (reference sequence).

V gene TRBV14 combines with J gene TRBJ2-7; perhaps TRBD1 as D (5 bases). Germline V gene data show CDR1 as SGHDN and CDR2 as FVKESK. The CDR3 has 16 amino acids. Deletions cut 4 bases from V and 2 bases from J, with 18 bases between. CDR3 bases: TGTGCCAGCAGCCCGCAACCCCGGACAAAACCCTACGAGCAGTACTTC. It specifies CASSPQPRTKPYEQYF.

This clonotype was counted ten times or more. The chain couples TRBV11-2 to TRBJ2-5, with D possibly TRBD2 on 6 matching bases. Germline loops: CDR1 SGHAT, CDR2 FQNNGV. V was trimmed by 0 bases and J by 0 bases, leaving 8 bases between them. CDR3 length: 15 residues. CDR3 protein: CASSLEEGYQETQYF. CDR3 nucleotides: TGTGCCAGCAGCTTAGAGGAGGGGTACCAAGAGACCCAGTACTTC.

In this sample, this clonotype turned up a few times. This sequence joins TRBV28 and TRBJ1-5; TRBD1 is a possible D gene (5 bases). Germline CDR1 is MDHEN and CDR2 is SYDVKM. V gave up 6 bases and J gave up 5 bases, with 17 bases separating them. CDR3 length: 15 residues. The CDR3 nucleotides are TGTGCCAGCAGGGGAACTCCTCCAGGGCATCAGCCCCAGCATTTT. The encoded protein is CASRGTPPGHQPQHF.

In its sample, this clonotype was seen a few times. The chain recombines TRBV29-1 with TRBJ2-3; TRBD2 matches at 8 bases. Germline trimming cut 7 bases from V and 3 bases from J; bases unmatched to any gene: 6. The length of the CDR3 is 13 residues. From germline, CDR1 is SQVTM and CDR2 ANQGSEA. CDR3 in amino acids: CSAYSGETDTQYF. The CDR3 bases are TGCAGCGCATATAGCGGGGAGACAGATACGCAGTATTTT.

The chain carries TRBV4-1 and TRBJ1-3; D is unresolved. Germline V gives CDR1 MGHRA, CDR2 YSYEKL. The germline V and J ends were trimmed by 0 bases and 5 bases, with 11 bases remaining between them. The CDR3 is made up of 15 amino acids. The CDR3 protein is CASSQDPGLRNTIYF. CDR3 bases: TGCGCCAGCAGCCAAGATCCCGGCCTAAGAAACACCATATATTTT.

This clonotype has a handful of counts. This sequence joins TRBV10-2 and TRBJ2-1; D is perhaps TRBD1 (6 bases). CDR1 WSHSY and CDR2 SAAADI come from the germline V gene. V lost 4 bases and J lost 4, with 17 bases in between. The CDR3 is made up of 16 amino acids. The DNA for the CDR3 is TGCGCCAGCAGTGTCTTTGTACAGGGACCGTACAATGAGCAGTTCTTC. Translating it yields CASSVFVQGPYNEQFF.

The chain uses TRBV20-1 and TRBJ2-1, with 10 bases fitting TRBD2. In germline, CDR1 is DFQATT, CDR2 SNEGSKA (reference sequence). The CDR3 consists of 19 residues. The junction had 19 bases not matched to a gene; V was cut back by 1 base and J by 7 bases. The CDR3 bases are TGCAGTGCTAGAGGATCCCCGAGCGGGGGGGCCTCGTCTTGGAATGAGCAGTTCTTC. Protein product: CSARGSPSGGASSWNEQFF.

The gene calls are TRBV9 and TRBJ1-2; D is unresolved. Trimming took off 4 bases at V and 1 base at J, with 14 bases between the two ends. Germline V lookup: CDR1 SGDLS, CDR2 YYNGEE. This CDR3 region has 15 residues. In DNA form, the CDR3 reads TGTGCCAGCAGCCAGATTCCCGGGGATAACTATGGCTACACCTTC. As protein: CASSQIPGDNYGYTF.

There are many counts of this clonotype. An end of the junction does not agree with germline; a read error may underlie this. CDR3 DNA: TGCGCCAGCAGCTCGGGACAGGGGGATCTGTTTTTT. This sequence encodes CASSSGQGDLFF. The rearrangement uses TRBV5-1 and TRBJ2-2; TRBD1 agrees at 11 bases. The CDR3 has 12 residues. Germline loops: CDR1 SGHRS, CDR2 YFSETQ.

This clonotype has a count of ten or more. The rearrangement uses TRBV29-1 and TRBJ2-3, with D perhaps TRBD1 (5 bases). The CDR3 contains 13 residues. Trimming cost V 1 base and J 6 bases, with 11 bases left between them. Looked up from germline, CDR1 is SQVTM and CDR2 is ANQGSEA. The CDR3 is CSVEGGVWDTQYF. CDR3 nucleotides: TGCAGCGTTGAAGGGGGCGTATGGGATACGCAGTATTTT.

In this sample, this clonotype turned up a few times. V is TRBV7-9 and J is TRBJ2-7, with no clear D. The V gene's germline CDR1 is SEHNR and CDR2 FQNEAQ (reference sequence). V lost 5 bases, J lost 1 base, and 12 bases lay in between. This CDR3 comprises 14 residues. CDR3 DNA: TGTGCCAGCAGCCCCCCCCTAAAGTCCTACGAGCAGTACTTC. Protein: CASSPPLKSYEQYF.

This clonotype was recorded a few times. The CDR3 sequence: CSASRELVGEQFF. CDR3 in DNA: TGCAGTGCTAGTAGGGAACTAGTCGGCGAGCAGTTCTTC. V and J are TRBV20-1 and TRBJ2-1; the D gene is possibly TRBD2 (5 bases). Trimming shortened V by 3 bases and J by 10 bases, and 16 bases separated the two germline ends. Germline CDR1 is DFQATT and CDR2 is SNEGSKA (reference sequence). The CDR3 consists of 13 residues.

There are a few counts of this clonotype. The genes are TRBV15 and TRBJ2-5; no reliable D call. Germline V gives CDR1 LNHNV, CDR2 YYDKDF (reference sequence). V was clipped by 3 bases and J by 2 bases, with 10 bases between them. The CDR3 loop spans 14 amino acids. The CDR3 spells CATSRSHGQETQYF. The DNA for the CDR3 is TGTGCCACCAGCAGGTCCCACGGACAAGAGACCCAGTACTTC.

This clonotype has more than one count but fewer than ten. The chain employs TRBV4-2 and TRBJ2-6, with D hard to call. Germline V CDR1 and CDR2: LGHNA, YNFKEQ. The CDR3 is 16 amino acids. Trimming stripped 3 bases from V and 0 bases from J, with 9 bases between. This chain's CDR3 is CASSQETASGANVLTF. CDR3 bases: TGTGCCAGCAGCCAGGAAACAGCCTCTGGGGCCAACGTCCTGACTTTC.